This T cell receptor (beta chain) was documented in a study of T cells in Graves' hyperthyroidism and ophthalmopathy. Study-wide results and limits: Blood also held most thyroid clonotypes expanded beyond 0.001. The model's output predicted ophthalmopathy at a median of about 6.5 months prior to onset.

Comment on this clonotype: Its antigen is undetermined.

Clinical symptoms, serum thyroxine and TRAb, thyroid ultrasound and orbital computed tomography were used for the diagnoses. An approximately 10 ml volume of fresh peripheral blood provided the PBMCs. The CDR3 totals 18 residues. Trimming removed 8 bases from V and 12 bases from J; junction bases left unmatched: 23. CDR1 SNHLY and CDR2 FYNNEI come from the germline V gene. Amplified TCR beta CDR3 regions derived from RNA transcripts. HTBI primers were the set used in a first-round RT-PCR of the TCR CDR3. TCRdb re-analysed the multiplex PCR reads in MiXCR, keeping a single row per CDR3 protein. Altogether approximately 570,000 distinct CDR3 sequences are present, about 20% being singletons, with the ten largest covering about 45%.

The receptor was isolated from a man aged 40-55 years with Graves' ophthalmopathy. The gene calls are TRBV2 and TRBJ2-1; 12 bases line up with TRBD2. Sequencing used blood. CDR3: CASSHRTFTSGRLGVQFF. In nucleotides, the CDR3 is TGTGCCAGCTCCCACCGCACCTTTACTAGCGGGAGGTTAGGTGTGCAGTTCTTC.